This is a list of T cell receptor beta chains from one sample in a study of tumor and adjacent non-tumor tissue in lung cancer. TCRdb re-analysed the multiplex PCR reads in MiXCR, keeping a single row per CDR3 protein. The data show 200,000 to 250,000 distinct CDR3 sequences, with over 55% seen just once and about 23% held by the top ten. The sequenced material came from lung tumor tissue. All receptors come from a man aged 55 to 70 with non-small cell lung cancer. Both conserved end residues are part of each CDR3. D genes are given only for firm matches. Only part of the rows carry a size: once, few, many, or a class if the clone is expanded.

>TRBJ1-5|TRBV11-3|.|.
CASSWGSNQPQRF
TGTGCCAGCAGCTGGGGAAGCAATCAGCCCCAGCGTTTT
>TRBJ2-3|TRBV11-2|.|TRBD1
CVSSPTTGGDTQYF
TGTGTCAGCAGCCCCACGACAGGGGGAGATACGCAGTATTTC
>TRBJ2-7|TRBV5-5|.|.
CASRTGAPGEQYF
TGTGCCAGCAGAACCGGGGCCCCCGGCGAGCAGTACTTC
>TRBJ1-2|TRBV11-3|once|.
CASRPSGGASYGYTF
TGTGCCAGCAGGCCATCCGGGGGGGCGTCTTATGGCTACACCTTC
>TRBJ2-3|TRBV11-2|few|TRBD2
CASSLALQRGGTQYF
TGTGCCAGCAGCTTAGCTCTCCAGCGGGGCGGTACGCAGTATTTT
>TRBJ1-1|TRBV20-1|.|TRBD1
CSARRQGRNTETFF
TGCAGTGCTAGGAGACAGGGCCGAAACACTGAAACTTTCTTT
>TRBJ1-1|TRBV28|.|.
CASSFMSTEALF
TGTGCCAGCAGCTTTATGAGCACTGAAGCTCTCTTT
>TRBJ2-5|TRBV11-3|many|.
CASSFDGQETQYF
TGTGCCAGCAGCTTCGACGGCCAAGAGACCCAGTACTTC
>TRBJ1-5|TRBV30|.|.
CARSVGADNQPQHF
TGTGCCCGGAGTGTAGGGGCGGACAATCAGCCCCAGCATTTT
>TRBJ2-2|TRBV12-3/TRBV12-4|.|.
CVSTLGQTGELFF
TGTGTCAGCACCTTGGGGCAAACCGGGGAGCTGTTTTTT
>TRBJ1-5|TRBV11-2|once|TRBD1
CVSNLGGQSNQPQHF
TGTGTCAGCAACTTAGGGGGACAGAGCAATCAGCCCCAGCATTTT
>TRBJ2-3|TRBV12-3/TRBV12-4|.|TRBD2
CASSFQRGGDVDTQYF
TGTGCCAGCAGTTTCCAGCGGGGGGGAGATGTAGATACGCAGTATTTT
>TRBJ2-3|TRBV6-5|many|.
CASKSFYTQYF
TGTGCCAGCAAGAGTTTTTATACGCAGTATTTT
>TRBJ1-2|TRBV2|.|.
CASSEAVPSLGYTF
TGTGCCAGCAGTGAAGCGGTCCCCTCTCTAGGCTACACCTTC